One sample yielded the 4 T cell receptor beta chains listed below, sequenced in a study of T cells in localized non-small cell lung cancer. This table comes from immunoSEQ multiplex PCR, and its TCRdb copy is limited to in-frame clones, with some not included. The sample comprises 40,000 or so clones, about 76% of which are singletons, and 6.5% to 8% rests with the top ten. The sequencing used peripheral blood mononuclear cells, collected before any cancer treatment. The receptors derive from a male donor at least 60 years old with stage II lung adenocarcinoma.

This clone has only a few counts. This sequence joins TRBV19 and TRBJ2-1, with TRBD2 identical over 12 bases. The V gene end was trimmed by 6 bases and the J gene end by 8 bases; junction bases not matched to a gene: 11. This CDR3 is built from 16 residues. Looked up from germline, CDR1 is LNHDA and CDR2 is SQIVND (reference sequence). CDR3 in DNA: TGTGCCAGTAGAGGCCGACTAGCGGGAGAAAAGGATGAGCAGTTCTTC. Amino acids: CASRGRLAGEKDEQFF.

V usage is TRBV28 and J usage is TRBJ2-5; TRBD1 agrees at 7 bases. Per germline, CDR1 MDHEN and CDR2 SYDVKM. This CDR3 spans 14 amino acids. With V trimmed by 4 bases and J by 6 bases, 8 bases remained unmatched. Here the CDR3 DNA reads TGTGCCAGCAGTTCGACAGGGATAAGGAAGACCCAGTACTTC. Translation: CASSSTGIRKTQYF.

The table lists this clone with a count of one. The rearrangement uses TRBV6-5 and TRBJ2-1; perhaps TRBD1 as D (6 bases). The CDR3 runs to 14 residues. The ends were cut back, 2 bases at V and 2 bases at J, with 7 bases in the middle. CDR1 and CDR2 from the germline V gene are MNHEY and SVGAGI. The CDR3 reads CASSYRTAYNEQFF. DNA of the CDR3: TGTGCCAGCAGTTACCGGACAGCCTACAATGAGCAGTTCTTC.

The V gene is TRBV5-8, the J gene TRBJ1-5; 7 positions match TRBD1. This CDR3 is 15 amino acids long. The V segment lost 2 bases and the J segment 7 bases; nucleotides outside the gene matches: 9. CDR1 is SGHTS and CDR2 is YDEGEE in the germline V gene. Here the CDR3 reads CASSFRQGGSQPQHF. DNA of the CDR3: TGTGCCAGCAGCTTTCGACAGGGCGGGAGCCAGCCCCAGCATTTT.